This is a list of T cell receptor beta chains from one sample in a study of T cell repertoires in cytomegalovirus infection. TCRdb used MiXCR to reprocess the reads, holding one entry per CDR3 protein. The table has 250,000 or so distinct CDR3 sequences, 9% to 15% seen once. Sequenced input: PBMCs. The receptors originated from a human donor in good health (CMV status not recorded). Some clones in this sample may be carry-over from other donors' samples. Both conserved end residues are part of each CDR3. The order of the fields is V gene, clone size, D gene, J gene, CDR3 DNA, CDR3 protein. D genes are given only for firm matches. Only some rows state a clone size, as once, few, many or a class for expanded clones.

v_call: TRBV19; clone_size: NA; d_call: NA; j_call: TRBJ2-7; cdr3_nt: TGTGCCAGTAGTACGCTGCGAAGCGAGCAGTACTTC; cdr3_aa: CASSTLRSEQYF
v_call: TRBV14; clone_size: NA; d_call: NA; j_call: TRBJ1-1; cdr3_nt: TGTGCCAGCAGCCTAGAATACCCAATCACTGAAGCTTTCTTT; cdr3_aa: CASSLEYPITEAFF
v_call: TRBV12-3/TRBV12-4; clone_size: few; d_call: NA; j_call: TRBJ2-5; cdr3_nt: TGTGCCAGCAGTCTCTGGACCTACCAAGAGACCCAGTACTTC; cdr3_aa: CASSLWTYQETQYF
v_call: TRBV7-9; clone_size: NA; d_call: TRBD1; j_call: TRBJ1-5; cdr3_nt: TGTGCCAGCAGCTCACCGGGACAGGGCGTCACGGATGGCAATCAGCCCCAGCATTTT; cdr3_aa: CASSSPGQGVTDGNQPQHF
v_call: TRBV7-3; clone_size: many; d_call: TRBD2; j_call: TRBJ2-5; cdr3_nt: TGTGCCAGCAGCATACCCTTCTACGTACTGGGGGGGCAAGAGACCCAGTACTTC; cdr3_aa: CASSIPFYVLGGQETQYF
v_call: TRBV28; clone_size: NA; d_call: TRBD2; j_call: TRBJ2-7; cdr3_nt: TGTGCCACCAGGCCGGGGGGGTCCCACGAGCAGTACTTC; cdr3_aa: CATRPGGSHEQYF
v_call: TRBV27; clone_size: few; d_call: NA; j_call: TRBJ2-2; cdr3_nt: TGTGCCAGCAGCCCCAGGGTGATGGGCACCGGGGAGCTGTTTTTT; cdr3_aa: CASSPRVMGTGELFF
v_call: TRBV11-1; clone_size: many; d_call: NA; j_call: TRBJ2-3; cdr3_nt: TGTGCCAGCAGCCCCGGAGGGACGCAGTATTTT; cdr3_aa: CASSPGGTQYF
v_call: TRBV12-3/TRBV12-4; clone_size: many; d_call: NA; j_call: TRBJ1-5; cdr3_nt: TGTGCCAGCAGTTTTGGGTGGGGGGGCTCCCAGCCCCAGCATTTT; cdr3_aa: CASSFGWGGSQPQHF
v_call: TRBV19; clone_size: NA; d_call: TRBD1; j_call: TRBJ1-5; cdr3_nt: TGTGCCAGTAGGGGTGGTCAAGGGGACAGGGGGCCGAGGCAGCCCCAGCATTTT; cdr3_aa: CASRGGQGDRGPRQPQHF
v_call: TRBV20-1; clone_size: few; d_call: TRBD2; j_call: TRBJ2-1; cdr3_nt: TGCAGTGCTATACCGGGACTAGTCGCCAATGAGCAGTTCTTC; cdr3_aa: CSAIPGLVANEQFF
v_call: TRBV19; clone_size: many; d_call: TRBD1; j_call: TRBJ2-5; cdr3_nt: TGTGCCAGTAGCACCCAGGGGGTTCAAGAGACCCAGTACTTC; cdr3_aa: CASSTQGVQETQYF
v_call: TRBV5-4; clone_size: many; d_call: TRBD2; j_call: TRBJ2-1; cdr3_nt: TGTGCCAGCAGCTGGGGGACTAGCGGGAGGGGGAATAATGAGCAGTTCTTC; cdr3_aa: CASSWGTSGRGNNEQFF
v_call: TRBV6-2/TRBV6-3; clone_size: NA; d_call: TRBD1; j_call: TRBJ2-2; cdr3_nt: TGTGCCAGCAGCCTGGGACAGGGTGACGGGGAGCTGTTTTTT; cdr3_aa: CASSLGQGDGELFF
v_call: TRBV15; clone_size: NA; d_call: NA; j_call: TRBJ2-2; cdr3_nt: TGTGCCACCAGCAGAGATCTTCAAGAGGAGCTGTTTTTT; cdr3_aa: CATSRDLQEELFF
v_call: TRBV7-3; clone_size: many; d_call: NA; j_call: TRBJ2-3; cdr3_nt: TGTGCCAGCAGTTTATCGGGGCACGATACGCAGTATTTT; cdr3_aa: CASSLSGHDTQYF
v_call: TRBV5-1; clone_size: NA; d_call: NA; j_call: TRBJ2-1; cdr3_nt: TGCGCCAGCAGCTTGCGGGCCCCAAACAATGAGCAGTTCTTC; cdr3_aa: CASSLRAPNNEQFF